This TCR beta chain is drawn from a study of CD8+CD57+ T cells in acquired aplastic anemia. As for the study in general: The sorted CD4+ and CD8+ cells yielded an average around 3.2 ug of DNA. Whole-study findings and limits: Controls and patients did not differ significantly in CD8+ Simpson's diversity. About 29 shared CD8+ CDR3s appeared highly expressed within patients' immunodominant clones.

For sequencing, patients were chosen who had shown expansion of CD8+CD57+ cells by flow cytometry. In all patients, the disease was severe acquired aplastic anemia. The TCR beta profiling, which covered VDJ combination and CDR3 sequence, was carried out using genomic DNA as the template. TCRdb called the reads again in MiXCR, with one record for every CDR3 protein. The sample has over 150,000 distinct CDR3 sequences; 40% to 65% are singletons. As to this clonotype: What it recognizes is unknown.

The V gene's germline CDR1 is SGDLS and CDR2 YYNGEE. The V and J ends lost 2 bases and 6 bases, in that order; junction bases with no gene match: 4. The CDR3 covers 15 residues. The sample comprised sorted CD4+, CD8+, or CD8+CD57+ T cells (not recorded which) from PBMCs. This chain links TRBV9 with TRBJ2-1; 11 positions match TRBD2. The sequence came from a human donor with aplastic anemia. The CDR3 sequence is CASSVTSGGSNEQFF. The DNA for the CDR3 is TGTGCCAGCAGCGTTACTAGCGGGGGTTCCAATGAGCAGTTCTTC. The entire variable domain, with the rest obtained from reference TRBV9 and TRBJ2-1, is as follows: DSGVTQTPKHLITATGQRVTLRCSPRSGDLSVYWYQQSLDQGLQFLIQYYNGEERAKGNILERFSAQQFPDLHSELNLSSLELGDSALYFCASSVTSGGSNEQFFGPGTRLTVL.